This T cell receptor beta chain was captured by sequencing in a study of T cells in localized non-small cell lung cancer. TCRdb's table, derived via immunoSEQ multiplex PCR, lists solely in-frame clones and lacks some. The sample holds about 64,000 clones; roughly four fifths are singletons and the top ten take roughly 4.5%. Sequencing was performed on PBMCs, taken before any cancer treatment. The receptor was derived from a man aged 35 to 69 with stage II lung adenocarcinoma.

This chain's CDR3 is CASGQGVIQPQHF. CDR3 in DNA: TGTGCCAGCGGACAGGGGGTAATCCAGCCCCAGCATTTT. The J gene is TRBJ1-5, the V gene TRBV19; TRBD1 agrees at 10 bases. The V gene's germline CDR1 is LNHDA and CDR2 SQIVND (reference sequence). V gave up 9 bases and J gave up 7 bases; unmatched junction bases: 6. The CDR3 is 13 residues long.